This is a list of T cell receptor beta chains from one sample in a study of blood T cells in healthy people across ages. MiXCR was run by TCRdb on the 5' RACE reads, yielding one entry per CDR3 protein. The sample contains a few hundred thousand distinct CDR3 sequences, 50% to 60% of which appear only once. Sample: blood. The receptors shown here come from a man between 60 and 75 years old in good health. CDR3s include the opening cysteine and the closing phenylalanine or tryptophan. The D gene is left open where the match is weak. Clone size is not always given. Where it is, it says once, few, many or a class for expanded clones.

size: NA
J: TRBJ1-1
V: TRBV28
D: NA
CDR3: CASSPDSLWNTEAFF
DNA: TGTGCCAGCAGCCCGGACAGCCTCTGGAACACTGAAGCTTTCTTT

size: few
J: TRBJ2-1
V: TRBV24-1
D: TRBD2
CDR3: CATSDPGTSHHEQFF
DNA: TGTGCCACCAGTGATCCCGGGACTAGTCACCATGAGCAGTTCTTC

size: NA
J: TRBJ2-5
V: TRBV13
D: TRBD1
CDR3: CASSPQGQGGRSDLQYF
DNA: TGTGCCAGCAGCCCCCAGGGACAGGGTGGGAGGTCTGACCTGCAGTACTTC

size: NA
J: TRBJ2-1
V: TRBV9
D: NA
CDR3: CASSVGESRGNNEQFF
DNA: TGTGCCAGCAGCGTCGGGGAGAGCCGGGGTAACAATGAGCAGTTCTTC

size: few
J: TRBJ1-1
V: TRBV30
D: NA
CDR3: CAWTPGGRVGTEAFF
DNA: TGTGCCTGGACCCCCGGGGGCCGCGTGGGAACTGAAGCTTTCTTT

size: few
J: TRBJ2-3
V: TRBV28
D: TRBD2
CDR3: CASSLSGSPDTQYF
DNA: TGTGCCAGCAGTTTAAGCGGGAGTCCAGATACGCAGTATTTT

size: many
J: TRBJ2-4
V: TRBV20-1
D: NA
CDR3: CSATRTVSNIQYF
DNA: TGCAGTGCTACAAGGACAGTTTCGAACATTCAGTACTTC

size: NA
J: TRBJ2-3
V: TRBV7-9
D: TRBD1
CDR3: CASSATGTGITSTDTQYF
DNA: TGTGCCAGCAGCGCGACCGGGACAGGGATTACGAGCACAGATACGCAGTATTTT

size: few
J: TRBJ2-5
V: TRBV6-2/TRBV6-3
D: TRBD1
CDR3: CASSFFRGRGETQYF
DNA: TGTGCCAGCAGCTTCTTCAGGGGGCGCGGGGAGACCCAGTACTTC

size: NA
J: TRBJ1-5
V: TRBV12-3/TRBV12-4
D: TRBD1
CDR3: CASSPQSDRENQPQHF
DNA: TGTGCCAGCAGCCCCCAATCCGACAGGGAAAATCAGCCCCAGCATTTT

size: NA
J: TRBJ2-5
V: TRBV6-6
D: NA
CDR3: CASSYSPRGPGETQYF
DNA: TGTGCCAGCAGTTACTCTCCACGGGGGCCGGGTGAGACCCAGTACTTC

size: once
J: TRBJ2-6
V: TRBV24-1
D: NA
CDR3: CATSGPNRGGSGANVLTF
DNA: TGTGCCACCAGTGGCCCTAACAGGGGAGGCTCTGGGGCCAACGTCCTGACTTTC

size: few
J: TRBJ2-1
V: TRBV6-2/TRBV6-3
D: NA
CDR3: CASRGTAGGYNEQFF
DNA: TGTGCCAGCAGAGGGACAGCCGGAGGGTACAATGAGCAGTTCTTC

size: NA
J: TRBJ2-5
V: TRBV6-5
D: TRBD1
CDR3: CASRNLGTGVETQYF
DNA: TGTGCCAGCAGAAATCTAGGGACAGGGGTAGAGACCCAGTACTTC

size: NA
J: TRBJ2-4
V: TRBV4-2
D: TRBD2
CDR3: CASSQELAGLDIQYF
DNA: TGTGCCAGCAGCCAAGAGCTAGCGGGGTTGGACATTCAGTACTTC

size: NA
J: TRBJ1-2
V: TRBV12-3/TRBV12-4
D: NA
CDR3: CASTNTGFGYTF
DNA: TGTGCCAGCACCAACACAGGGTTCGGCTACACCTTC

size: NA
J: TRBJ2-7
V: TRBV7-2
D: NA
CDR3: CASSSQGSGAYEQYF
DNA: TGTGCCAGCAGCTCCCAGGGTAGCGGTGCCTACGAGCAGTACTTC

size: NA
J: TRBJ2-3
V: TRBV6-5
D: TRBD2
CDR3: CASRGLAGAGTDTQYF
DNA: TGTGCCAGCAGGGGACTAGCGGGAGCGGGCACAGATACGCAGTATTTT

size: NA
J: TRBJ1-2
V: TRBV13
D: NA
CDR3: CASSSRRGAVGYTF
DNA: TGTGCCAGCAGCTCCAGACGGGGGGCTGTTGGCTACACCTTC

size: NA
J: TRBJ2-1
V: TRBV7-8
D: NA
CDR3: CASSLGGAPSMHNEQFF
DNA: TGTGCCAGCAGCTTAGGGGGCGCCCCGTCCATGCACAATGAGCAGTTCTTC

size: many
J: TRBJ2-1
V: TRBV28
D: TRBD1
CDR3: CASSLTGGLYEQFF
DNA: TGTGCCAGCAGTTTAACAGGGGGATTGTATGAGCAGTTCTTC

size: NA
J: TRBJ2-3
V: TRBV6-6
D: NA
CDR3: CASTQRGGSPDTQYF
DNA: TGTGCCAGCACCCAAAGGGGGGGATCCCCAGATACGCAGTATTTT

size: NA
J: TRBJ2-7
V: TRBV27
D: NA
CDR3: CASSLSLGVDEQYF
DNA: TGTGCCAGCAGTTTATCGCTAGGGGTGGACGAGCAGTACTTC

size: few
J: TRBJ2-5
V: TRBV7-2
D: TRBD1
CDR3: CASSQNGQGTKETQYF
DNA: TGTGCCAGCAGCCAGAATGGACAGGGGACGAAAGAGACCCAGTACTTC

size: few
J: TRBJ2-7
V: TRBV14
D: NA
CDR3: CASSHQPLYEQYF
DNA: TGTGCCAGCAGCCACCAGCCCTTATACGAGCAGTACTTC

size: NA
J: TRBJ2-2
V: TRBV6-1
D: TRBD2
CDR3: CASSEPALAGDTGELFF
DNA: TGTGCCAGCAGTGAACCGGCGCTAGCGGGGGACACCGGGGAGCTGTTTTTT

size: NA
J: TRBJ2-7
V: TRBV10-3
D: TRBD2
CDR3: CAIRDQGTSYYEQYF
DNA: TGTGCCATCAGGGACCAAGGGACTAGTTACTACGAGCAGTACTTC

size: NA
J: TRBJ2-5
V: TRBV28
D: NA
CDR3: CASSRPGQRETQYF
DNA: TGTGCCAGCAGTCGACCCGGGCAGAGGGAGACCCAGTACTTC

size: NA
J: TRBJ2-1
V: TRBV10-3
D: TRBD2
CDR3: CAISPDVGSGSREQFF
DNA: TGTGCCATCAGCCCCGACGTAGGGAGCGGGAGCCGTGAGCAGTTCTTC

size: NA
J: TRBJ2-7
V: TRBV28
D: NA
CDR3: CASSPDSLYEQYF
DNA: TGTGCCAGCAGTCCTGACAGCCTCTACGAGCAGTACTTC

size: NA
J: TRBJ2-1
V: TRBV3-1
D: TRBD1
CDR3: CASSQGPQGGNEQFF
DNA: TGTGCCAGCAGCCAAGGCCCACAGGGGGGTAATGAGCAGTTCTTC

size: few
J: TRBJ2-7
V: TRBV7-6
D: NA
CDR3: CASSLGTAYYEQYF
DNA: TGTGCCAGCAGCTTAGGGACGGCTTACTACGAGCAGTACTTC

size: NA
J: TRBJ2-7
V: TRBV20-1
D: TRBD1
CDR3: CSAERPGTVSYEQYF
DNA: TGCAGTGCTGAACGTCCCGGGACAGTATCCTACGAGCAGTACTTC

size: few
J: TRBJ2-1
V: TRBV12-3/TRBV12-4
D: NA
CDR3: CASSASSYNEQFF
DNA: TGTGCCAGCAGTGCCAGCTCCTACAATGAGCAGTTCTTC

size: many
J: TRBJ2-1
V: TRBV9
D: NA
CDR3: CASSVRLDNEQFF
DNA: TGTGCCAGCAGCGTCCGTCTCGACAATGAGCAGTTCTTC

size: NA
J: TRBJ2-3
V: TRBV2
D: NA
CDR3: CASAPTDTQYF
DNA: TGTGCCAGCGCCCCAACAGATACGCAGTATTTT

size: NA
J: TRBJ2-2
V: TRBV5-1
D: NA
CDR3: CASSFAGKTGELFF
DNA: TGCGCCAGCAGCTTTGCAGGGAAGACCGGGGAGCTGTTTTTT

size: NA
J: TRBJ2-4
V: TRBV20-1
D: NA
CDR3: CSARSLAKNIQYF
DNA: TGCAGTGCTAGAAGTCTAGCCAAAAACATTCAGTACTTC

size: few
J: TRBJ2-4
V: TRBV15
D: TRBD1
CDR3: CATSRAGQAENIQYF
DNA: TGTGCCACCAGCAGAGCGGGACAGGCCGAAAACATTCAGTACTTC

size: many
J: TRBJ1-2
V: TRBV14
D: TRBD1
CDR3: CASSRSGTGLSGYTF
DNA: TGTGCCAGCAGCCGATCCGGGACAGGGCTTAGTGGCTACACCTTC

size: once
J: TRBJ2-7
V: TRBV20-1
D: NA
CDR3: CSASALAPHSKEQYF
DNA: TGCAGTGCTAGCGCCCTAGCGCCACACTCGAAAGAGCAGTACTTC

size: NA
J: TRBJ2-1
V: TRBV6-1
D: NA
CDR3: CASSRDGVSYNEQFF
DNA: TGTGCCAGCAGTCGGGACGGCGTGTCCTACAATGAGCAGTTCTTC

size: few
J: TRBJ1-5
V: TRBV20-1
D: NA
CDR3: CSASQTGQPQHF
DNA: TGCAGTGCTAGCCAGACCGGACAGCCCCAGCATTTT

size: few
J: TRBJ2-7
V: TRBV21-1
D: NA
CDR3: CATRGDGRVYEQYF
DNA: TGTGCCACCCGGGGGGACGGGAGGGTGTACGAGCAGTACTTC

size: NA
J: TRBJ2-7
V: TRBV12-3/TRBV12-4
D: NA
CDR3: CASSLRRSYGQYF
DNA: TGTGCCAGCAGTTTACGTCGGTCCTACGGGCAGTACTTC

size: few
J: TRBJ1-2
V: TRBV4-2
D: NA
CDR3: CASSQGQGQSYGYTF
DNA: TGTGCCAGCAGCCAAGGGCAGGGGCAGAGCTATGGCTACACCTTC

size: NA
J: TRBJ2-3
V: TRBV15
D: NA
CDR3: CATSRGTATSTDTQYF
DNA: TGTGCCACCAGCAGAGGGACAGCCACTAGCACAGATACGCAGTATTTT

size: once
J: TRBJ2-1
V: TRBV18
D: TRBD2
CDR3: CASSPLSAGGGNEQFF
DNA: TGTGCCAGCTCACCACTAAGTGCGGGAGGCGGCAATGAGCAGTTCTTC

size: NA
J: TRBJ1-2
V: TRBV5-5
D: NA
CDR3: CASSLADRLYGYTF
DNA: TGTGCCAGCAGCTTGGCCGACAGACTCTATGGCTACACCTTC